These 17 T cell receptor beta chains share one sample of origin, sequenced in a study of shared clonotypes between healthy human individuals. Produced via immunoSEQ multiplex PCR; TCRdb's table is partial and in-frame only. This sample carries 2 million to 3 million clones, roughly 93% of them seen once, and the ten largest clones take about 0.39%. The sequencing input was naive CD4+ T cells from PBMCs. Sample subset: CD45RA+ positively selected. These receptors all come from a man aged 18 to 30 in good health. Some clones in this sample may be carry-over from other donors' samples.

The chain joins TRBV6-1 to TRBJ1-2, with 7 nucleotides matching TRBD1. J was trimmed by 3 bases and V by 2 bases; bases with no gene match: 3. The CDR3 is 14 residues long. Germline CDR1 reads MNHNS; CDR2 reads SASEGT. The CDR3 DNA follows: TGTGCCAGCAGTGAACGGGGGACAGACTATGGCTACACCTTC. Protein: CASSERGTDYGYTF.

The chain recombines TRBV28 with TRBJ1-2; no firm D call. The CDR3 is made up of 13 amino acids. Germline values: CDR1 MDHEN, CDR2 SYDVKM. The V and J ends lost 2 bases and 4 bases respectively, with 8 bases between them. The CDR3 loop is CASSLSKGYGYTF. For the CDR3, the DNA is TGTGCCAGCAGTTTAAGCAAGGGCTATGGCTACACCTTC.

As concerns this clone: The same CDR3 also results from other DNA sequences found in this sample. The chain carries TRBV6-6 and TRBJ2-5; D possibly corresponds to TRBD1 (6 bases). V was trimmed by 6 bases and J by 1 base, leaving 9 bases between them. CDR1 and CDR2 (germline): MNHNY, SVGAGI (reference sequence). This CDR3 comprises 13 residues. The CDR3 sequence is CASSRGGQETQYF. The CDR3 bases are TGTGCCAGCAGCCGAGGGGGCCAAGAGACCCAGTACTTC.

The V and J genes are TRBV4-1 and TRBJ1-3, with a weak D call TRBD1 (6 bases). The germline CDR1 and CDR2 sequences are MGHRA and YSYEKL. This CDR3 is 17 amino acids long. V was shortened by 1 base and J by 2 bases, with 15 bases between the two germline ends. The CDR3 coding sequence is TGCGCCAGCAGCCAAGGATCCCAAACAGGGACTGGAAACACCATATATTTT. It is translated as CASSQGSQTGTGNTIYF.

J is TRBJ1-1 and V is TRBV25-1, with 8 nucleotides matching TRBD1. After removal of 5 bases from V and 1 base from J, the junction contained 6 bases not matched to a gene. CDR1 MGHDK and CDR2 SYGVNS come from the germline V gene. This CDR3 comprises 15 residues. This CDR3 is CASSSPGTGNTEAFF. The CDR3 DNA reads TGTGCCAGCAGTTCACCCGGGACAGGGAACACTGAAGCTTTCTTT.

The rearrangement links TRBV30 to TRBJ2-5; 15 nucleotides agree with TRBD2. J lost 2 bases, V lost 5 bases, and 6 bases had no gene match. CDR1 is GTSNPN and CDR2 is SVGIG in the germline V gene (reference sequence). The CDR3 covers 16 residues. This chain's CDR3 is CAWDWGLAGGQETQYF. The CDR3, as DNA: TGTGCCTGGGATTGGGGACTAGCGGGAGGACAAGAGACCCAGTACTTC. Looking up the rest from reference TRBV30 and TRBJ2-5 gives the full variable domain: SQTIHQWPATLVQPVGSPLSLECTVEGTSNPNLYWYRQAAGRGLQLLFYSVGIGQISSEVPQNLSASRPQDRQFILSSKKLLLSDSGFYLCAWDWGLAGGQETQYFGPGTRLLVL.

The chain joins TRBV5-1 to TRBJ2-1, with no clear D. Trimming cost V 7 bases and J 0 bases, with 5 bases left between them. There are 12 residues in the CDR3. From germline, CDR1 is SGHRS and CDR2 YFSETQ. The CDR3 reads CASEDSYNEQFF. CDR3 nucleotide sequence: TGCGCCAGCGAAGACTCCTACAATGAGCAGTTCTTC. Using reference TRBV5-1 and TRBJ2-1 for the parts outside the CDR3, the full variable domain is KAGVTQTPRYLIKTRGQQVTLSCSPISGHRSVSWYQQTPGQGLQFLFEYFSETQRNKGNFPGRFSGRQFSNSRSEMNVSTLELGDSALYLCASEDSYNEQFFGPGTRLTVL.

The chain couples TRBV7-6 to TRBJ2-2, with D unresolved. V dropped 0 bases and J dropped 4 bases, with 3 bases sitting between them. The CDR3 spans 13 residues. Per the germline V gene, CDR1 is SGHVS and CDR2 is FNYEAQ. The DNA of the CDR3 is TGTGCCAGCAGCTTAGCAACCACCGGGGAGCTGTTTTTT. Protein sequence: CASSLATTGELFF. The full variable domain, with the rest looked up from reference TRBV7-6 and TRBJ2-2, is GAGVSQSPRYKVTKRGQDVALRCDPISGHVSLYWYRQALGQGPEFLTYFNYEAQQDKSGLPNDRFSAERPEGSISTLTIQRTEQRDSAMYRCASSLATTGELFFGEGSRLTVL.

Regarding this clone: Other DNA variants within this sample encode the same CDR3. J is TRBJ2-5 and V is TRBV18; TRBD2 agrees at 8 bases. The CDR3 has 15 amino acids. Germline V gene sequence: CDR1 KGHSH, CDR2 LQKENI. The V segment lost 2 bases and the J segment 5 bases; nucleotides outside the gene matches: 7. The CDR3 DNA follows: TGTGCCAGCTCACCAGGAGGACTAGCTGGGGAGACCCAGTACTTC. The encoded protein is CASSPGGLAGETQYF.

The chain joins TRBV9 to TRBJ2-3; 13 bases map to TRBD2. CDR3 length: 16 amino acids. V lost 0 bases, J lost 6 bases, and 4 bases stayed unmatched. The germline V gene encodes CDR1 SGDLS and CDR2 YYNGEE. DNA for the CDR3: TGTGCCAGCAGCGTAGGTAGGACTAGCGGGAGTGATACGCAGTATTTT. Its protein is CASSVGRTSGSDTQYF.

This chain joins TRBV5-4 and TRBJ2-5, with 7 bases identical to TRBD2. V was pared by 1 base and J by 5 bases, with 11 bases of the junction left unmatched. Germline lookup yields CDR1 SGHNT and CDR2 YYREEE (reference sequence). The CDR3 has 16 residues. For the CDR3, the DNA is TGTGCCAGCAGCTTGCGTGAGACTAGCCCTTGGGAGACCCAGTACTTC. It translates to CASSLRETSPWETQYF. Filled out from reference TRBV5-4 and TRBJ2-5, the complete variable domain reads ETGVTQSPTHLIKTRGQQVTLRCSSQSGHNTVSWYQQALGQGPQFIFQYYREEENGRGNFPPRFSGLQFPNYSSELNVNALELDDSALYLCASSLRETSPWETQYFGPGTRLLVL.

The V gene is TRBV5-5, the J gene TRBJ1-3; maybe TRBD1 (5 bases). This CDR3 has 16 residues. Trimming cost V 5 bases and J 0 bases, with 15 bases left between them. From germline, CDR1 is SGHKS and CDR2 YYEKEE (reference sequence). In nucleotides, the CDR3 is TGTGCCAGCAGGCGCCAAGGGGAGAGCTCTGGAAACACCATATATTTT. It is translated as CASRRQGESSGNTIYF.

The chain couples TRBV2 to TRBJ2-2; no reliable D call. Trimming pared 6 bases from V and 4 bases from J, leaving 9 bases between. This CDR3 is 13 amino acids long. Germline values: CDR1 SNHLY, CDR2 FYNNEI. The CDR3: CASSSRPTGELFF. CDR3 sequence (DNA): TGTGCCAGCAGCTCTCGTCCCACCGGGGAGCTGTTTTTT.

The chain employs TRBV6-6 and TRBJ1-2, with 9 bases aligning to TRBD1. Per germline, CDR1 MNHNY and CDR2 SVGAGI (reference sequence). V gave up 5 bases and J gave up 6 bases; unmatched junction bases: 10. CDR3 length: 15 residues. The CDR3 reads CASSPPGQGINGYTF. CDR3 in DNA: TGTGCCAGCAGTCCTCCGGGACAGGGAATTAATGGCTACACCTTC.

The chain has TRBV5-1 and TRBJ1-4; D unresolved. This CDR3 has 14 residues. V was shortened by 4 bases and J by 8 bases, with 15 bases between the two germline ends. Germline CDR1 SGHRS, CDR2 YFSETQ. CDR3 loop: CASSPLNLGEKLFF. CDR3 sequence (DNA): TGCGCCAGCAGCCCGCTGAATTTAGGCGAAAAACTGTTTTTT.

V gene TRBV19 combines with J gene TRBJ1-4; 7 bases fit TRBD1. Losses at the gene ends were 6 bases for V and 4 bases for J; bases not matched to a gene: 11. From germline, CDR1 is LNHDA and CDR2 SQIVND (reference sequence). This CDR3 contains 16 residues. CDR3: CASRSEGTALNEKLFF. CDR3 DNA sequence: TGTGCCAGTAGGAGCGAAGGGACAGCCCTTAATGAAAAACTGTTTTTT.

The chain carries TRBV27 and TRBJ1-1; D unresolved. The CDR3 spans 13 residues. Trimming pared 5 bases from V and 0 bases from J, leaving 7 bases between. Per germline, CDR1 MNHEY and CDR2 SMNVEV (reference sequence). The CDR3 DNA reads TGTGCCAGCAGTCTCAAGATGAACACTGAAGCTTTCTTT. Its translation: CASSLKMNTEAFF.